The sequence of this TCR beta chain was determined in a study of CD8 T cells in Susac syndrome. Study results and limitations: It was acknowledged in the study that the number of individuals who were included in its TCR sequencing and HLA analysis was relatively small.

Note on this clonotype: Its antigen is undetermined.

Germline assignment: CDR1 GTSNPN and CDR2 SVGIG (reference sequence). The CDR3 has 15 amino acids. V lost 0 bases, J lost 3 bases, and 14 bases lay in between. RNA was extracted with the RNeasy kit, and a quantity of about 0.45 to 1 ug was reverse transcribed using random hexamers. Amplification of the TCR beta CDR3 was carried out by immunoSEQ multiplex PCR, which spanned a total of 54 Vbeta and 13 Jbeta segments. TCRdb reprocessed the immunoSEQ multiplex PCR reads via MiXCR and lists one record per CDR3 protein. Among 170,000 or so distinct CDR3 sequences listed, about 95% were seen once. Sequencing of TCR beta, carried out with a high-throughput approach, was applied to CD8+ and CD4+ T cells from the blood. Each multiple sclerosis control was a treatment-naive patient with relapsing-remitting disease that was either stable or active.

This receptor was taken from a human donor with multiple sclerosis. The V call is TRBV30, the J call TRBJ1-1; TRBD1 is a possible D gene (5 bases). What was sequenced was CD8+ T cells from PBMCs. As DNA, the CDR3 is TGTGCCTGGAGTGTTGAAGTGGGACTGTACACTGAAGCTTTCTTT. Residues: CAWSVEVGLYTEAFF. The full variable domain, in which reference TRBV30 and TRBJ1-1 provide the parts outside the CDR3, is SQTIHQWPATLVQPVGSPLSLECTVEGTSNPNLYWYRQAAGRGLQLLFYSVGIGQISSEVPQNLSASRPQDRQFILSSKKLLLSDSGFYLCAWSVEVGLYTEAFFGQGTRLTVV.